The T cell receptor (beta chain) under discussion was sequenced for a study of T cells after posttransplantation cyclophosphamide. This clone was observed at least ten times. The antigen remains unidentified. The related graft donor's blood sample was taken on the day of bone marrow donation. Trimming cost V 5 bases and J 0 bases, with 11 bases left between them. Germline CDR1 and CDR2: SNHLY and FYNNEI. The CDR3 length is 15 residues. Produced via immunoSEQ multiplex PCR; TCRdb's table is partial and in-frame only. The table lists fewer than 40,000 clones, with no singletons. The study's findings and limits: Later blood repertoires were often dominated by clones from the donor CD8+ memory compartment. Tissue-infiltrating T cells from skin or gut overlapped little with blood T cells. Recipient CMV seropositivity and CMV reactivation strongly tracked TRB clonality.

Sequences were obtained from PBMCs. This sequence originates from a woman aged 30 to 39 in good health and a related stem cell transplant donor. The V gene is TRBV2, the J gene TRBJ1-3; possible D gene TRBD1, 6 bases. CDR3 in amino acids: CASSRDRSSGNTIYF. The DNA of the CDR3 is TGTGCCAGCAGTCGAGACAGGTCCTCTGGAAACACCATATATTTT.